These 23 T cell receptor beta chains originate from one sample sequenced in a study of blood T cell repertoires in COVID-19. This table comes from immunoSEQ multiplex PCR, and its TCRdb copy is limited to in-frame clones, with some not included. The data contain 250,000 or so clones, about 90% of them seen just once; the ten biggest clones take up 3% to 3.5%. Sample: peripheral blood. The receptors come from a man aged 18 to 30 with active or convalescent COVID-19.

V gene TRBV20-1 combines with J gene TRBJ1-1; TRBD1 might be the D (5 bases). The CDR3 sequence is 14 residues long. Per the germline V gene, CDR1 is DFQATT and CDR2 is SNEGSKA (reference sequence). The V and J ends lost 3 bases and 5 bases respectively, with 16 bases between them. The CDR3 here is CSASPTGIGTEAFF. The CDR3 nucleotides read TGCAGTGCTAGTCCCACAGGCATTGGAACTGAAGCTTTCTTT.

The chain uses TRBV19 and TRBJ1-5; D unresolved. The germline V gene encodes CDR1 LNHDA and CDR2 SQIVND (reference sequence). The V end was cut by 1 base, the J end by 5 bases, with 3 bases between. This CDR3 is built from 12 residues. Here the CDR3 DNA reads TGTGCCAGTAGTATAGCCGATCAGCCCCAGCATTTT. Translating gives CASSIADQPQHF.

This sequence joins TRBV5-1 and TRBJ1-4; 9 bases map to TRBD1. The germline CDR1 and CDR2 sequences are SGHRS and YFSETQ. With V trimmed by 0 bases and J by 7 bases, 7 bases remained unmatched. The CDR3 is made up of 16 amino acids. CDR3 region: CASSLVHRGPREKLFF. The CDR3 region has the DNA TGCGCCAGCAGCTTGGTTCACAGGGGGCCTCGTGAAAAACTGTTTTTT.

This rearrangement joins TRBV5-8 to TRBJ2-5; 11 positions agree with TRBD2. The length of the CDR3 is 18 residues. Germline CDR1 SGHTS, CDR2 YDEGEE. The V and J ends lost 3 bases and 1 base, in that order; junction bases with no gene match: 11. CDR3 nucleotide sequence: TGTGCCAGCAGCTCCCTACTTACTAGCGGGGGCCTCCAAGAGACCCAGTACTTC. Amino acid sequence: CASSSLLTSGGLQETQYF. Full variable domain (remainder filled in from reference TRBV5-8 and TRBJ2-5): EAGVTQSPTHLIKTRGQQATLRCSPISGHTSVYWYQQALGLGLQFLLWYDEGEERNRGNFPPRFSGRQFPNYSSELNVNALELEDSALYLCASSSLLTSGGLQETQYFGPGTRLLVL.

This chain joins TRBV5-1 and TRBJ2-1; perhaps TRBD2 as D (5 bases). V lost 4 bases and J 6 bases, leaving 20 bases between the germline ends. The CDR3 spans 16 residues. Germline V gene lookup returns CDR1 SGHRS and CDR2 YFSETQ. CDR3 nucleotides: TGCGCCAGCAGCAACGTTCTAGGTATAGCGATCAATGAGCAGTTCTTC. Protein sequence: CASSNVLGIAINEQFF.

V gene TRBV6-5 combines with J gene TRBJ2-1; D is uncertain. V dropped 5 bases and J dropped 8 bases, with 4 bases sitting between them. This CDR3 spans 10 amino acids. Germline-derived CDR1 and CDR2 are MNHEY and SVGAGI. CDR3: CASSLYEQFF. In DNA form, the CDR3 reads TGTGCCAGCAGTCTTTATGAGCAGTTCTTC.

This clone was picked up a small number of times. The V gene is TRBV19, the J gene TRBJ1-2; possibly TRBD1 for D (5 bases). The germline CDR1 and CDR2 sequences are LNHDA and SQIVND (reference sequence). Trimming took 5 bases from V and 0 from J, leaving 22 bases between them. This CDR3 spans 18 amino acids. CDR3 bases: TGTGCCAGTAGTCCCTCTCAGGGTTGGGGTTCGGCTAACTATGGCTACACCTTC. Translation gives CASSPSQGWGSANYGYTF. Full variable domain (rest looked up from reference TRBV19 and TRBJ1-2): DGGITQSPKYLFRKEGQNVTLSCEQNLNHDAMYWYRQDPGQGLRLIYYSQIVNDFQKGDIAEGYSVSREKKESFPLTVTSAQKNPTAFYLCASSPSQGWGSANYGYTFGSGTRLTVV.

The V gene is TRBV6-2 or TRBV6-3, the J gene TRBJ1-1; D remains unclear. V was pared by 4 bases and J by 1 base, with 7 bases between. The CDR3 has 13 amino acids. Germline values: CDR1 MNHEY, CDR2 SVGEGT. The CDR3 here is CASSLTTNTEAFF. The DNA of the CDR3 is TGTGCCAGCAGTTTGACAACGAACACTGAAGCTTTCTTT.

This clone was counted only a few times. The CDR3 loop reads CASSQDFVPSGRLTYEQYF. CDR3 nucleotide sequence: TGTGCCAGCAGCCAAGATTTTGTGCCTAGCGGGAGGCTAACTTACGAGCAGTACTTC. The genes are TRBV3-1 (or the pseudogene TRBV3-2) and TRBJ2-7; TRBD2 agrees at 11 bases. CDR1 LGHDT and CDR2 YNNKEL come from the germline V gene (reference sequence). V trimming: 0 bases; J trimming: 4 bases; junction bases outside the gene matches: 14. The CDR3 loop spans 19 amino acids.

The chain's CDR3 is CASRDRGQNTEAFF. The CDR3 region has the DNA TGTGCCAGCAGAGACAGGGGGCAGAACACTGAAGCTTTCTTT. The chain carries TRBV21-1 and TRBJ1-1; no check of the table's D call, TRBD1, against the DNA was made. TRBV21-1 is listed as a pseudogene. The CDR3 spans 14 residues.

This clone has only one observation. This chain connects TRBV12-3 or TRBV12-4 to TRBJ1-1, with 10 bases fitting TRBD1. V dropped 10 bases and J dropped 6; count of bases not matched to a gene: 2. The CDR3 has 11 residues. CDR3: CATGQGPEAFF. CDR3 in DNA: TGTGCCACGGGACAGGGGCCTGAAGCTTTCTTT.

This clone was seen just once. The V call is TRBV7-9, the J call TRBJ1-2; 11 bases are shared with TRBD1. V trimming: 4 bases; J trimming: 5 bases; junction bases outside the gene matches: 6. The CDR3 runs 15 residues. From germline, CDR1 is SEHNR and CDR2 FQNEAQ (reference sequence). The CDR3 sequence is CASSSPGQGEYGYTF. The CDR3 bases are TGTGCCAGCAGCTCCCCGGGACAGGGGGAGTATGGCTACACCTTC.

Concerning this clone itself: Germline and junction disagree at one end, which may indicate a read error. V gene TRBV7-7 combines with J gene TRBJ2-2; tentatively, D is TRBD2 (5 bases). The CDR3 covers 17 residues. The germline CDR1 and CDR2 sequences are SSHAT and FNYEAQ (reference sequence). The CDR3 DNA sequence: TGTGCTAGCAGCCCTCCCCCCGGGGTCGGATCCACCGGGGAGCTGTTTTTT. Its protein product is CASSPPPGVGSTGELFF.

This chain uses TRBV4-1 with TRBJ2-1; the D gene is possibly TRBD2 (5 bases). The CDR3 covers 14 residues. Germline values: CDR1 MGHRA, CDR2 YSYEKL. Trimming pared 1 base from V and 4 bases from J, leaving 8 bases between. The CDR3 loop is CASSQVGGYNEQFF. The CDR3 coding sequence is TGCGCCAGCAGCCAAGTGGGCGGGTACAATGAGCAGTTCTTC.

This clone occurred once. The genes are TRBV19 and TRBJ2-7, with D possibly TRBD2 on 6 matching bases. The CDR3 is 11 amino acids. Per germline, CDR1 LNHDA and CDR2 SQIVND (reference sequence). Trimming removed 6 bases at V and 7 bases at J, with 10 bases between. The CDR3 nucleotides read TGTGCCAGTAGATCAGGGAGGGAGCAGTACTTC. Amino acid sequence: CASRSGREQYF.

In regard to this clone: At one boundary the junction diverges from the germline segment, which might be a read error. This chain uses TRBV3-1 (or the pseudogene TRBV3-2) with TRBJ2-1; D unclear. CDR3 length: 9 amino acids. CDR1 LGHDT and CDR2 YNNKEL come from the germline V gene (reference sequence). In DNA, the CDR3 is TGTGCCAGCCCCCCTGTTATAGTCTTC. Residues: CASPPVIVF.

The rearrangement uses TRBV12-3 or TRBV12-4 and TRBJ2-5, with TRBD1 matching over 7 bases. The V segment lost 5 bases and the J segment 7 bases; nucleotides outside the gene matches: 7. The CDR3 totals 13 residues. Written as DNA, the CDR3 is TGTGCCAGCAGTACAAGACAGGGATCGACCCAGTACTTC. This translates into CASSTRQGSTQYF.

V is TRBV5-4 and J is TRBJ1-1, with D possibly being TRBD1 (5 bases). Trimming took off 9 bases at V and 5 bases at J, with 20 bases between the two ends. CDR3 length equals 14 residues. The germline CDR1 and CDR2 sequences are SGHNT and YYREEE (reference sequence). The CDR3 sequence is CAITAGAGGTEAFF. DNA for the CDR3: TGTGCCATTACAGCAGGCGCGGGGGGGACTGAAGCTTTCTTT.

The gene calls are TRBV20-1 and TRBJ2-1; unclear D gene. Between the trimmed V and J ends, which lost 5 bases and 8 bases, there was a span of 10 bases. CDR3 size: 11 residues. CDR1 is DFQATT and CDR2 is SNEGSKA in the germline V gene (reference sequence). In DNA form, the CDR3 reads TGCAGTGCTCACGGTATGGATGAGCAGTTCTTC. It yields the protein CSAHGMDEQFF.

This clone was seen once. This sequence joins TRBV27 and TRBJ2-2; 7 nucleotides agree with TRBD2. The CDR3 has 16 residues. With V trimmed by 2 bases and J by 2 bases, 5 bases remained unmatched. Germline V lookup: CDR1 MNHEY, CDR2 SMNVEV (reference sequence). The CDR3 DNA follows: TGTGCCAGCAGTTTAGGGTTAGCGGGCAACACCGGGGAGCTGTTTTTT. This gives the protein CASSLGLAGNTGELFF.

The V and J genes are TRBV19 and TRBJ2-5, with a possible D match to TRBD1 (5 bases). Trimming pared 5 bases from V and 7 bases from J, leaving 17 bases between. The germline V gene has CDR1 LNHDA and CDR2 SQIVND (reference sequence). The CDR3 length is 14 residues. The CDR3 spells CASSDKGGHGTQYF. DNA for the CDR3: TGTGCCAGTAGTGATAAAGGTGGACACGGGACCCAGTACTTC.

The J gene is TRBJ1-5, the V gene TRBV10-3; TRBD1 is a possible D gene (5 bases). CDR1 and CDR2 (germline): ENHRY, SYGVKD. Trimming took off 5 bases at V and 4 bases at J, with 12 bases between the two ends. The CDR3 sequence is 14 residues long. The DNA of the CDR3 is TGTGCCATCAGTTCAGATAGGGGTAATCAGCCCCAGCATTTT. Translation: CAISSDRGNQPQHF.

As concerns this clone: Germline is not matched at one junction end, which may reflect a read error. The V call is TRBV5-6, the J call TRBJ2-7, with a weak D call TRBD2 (6 bases). The CDR3 extends over 13 amino acids. Germline CDR1 reads SGHDT; CDR2 reads YYEEEE. The CDR3 is CASTLGGGDEQYF. CDR3 sequence (DNA): TGTGCCAGCACCTTGGGAGGAGGGGACGAGCAGTACTTC.